This TCR beta chain is drawn from a study of blood T cell repertoires in COVID-19. The table lists this clone with a few counts. Authors' data handling: It was from reference gene primer amplification that nucleated cell counts were estimated. Profiled with immunoSEQ multiplex PCR; TCRdb holds only in-frame clones, not every one. V and J calls and clone size come straight from that table; D and trimming were deduced from the DNA. Among around 20,000 clones listed, around 67% were seen once. Input material: peripheral blood. This TCR was recovered from a human donor in a cohort sampled during active or convalescent COVID-19.

CDR3 sequence: CAIRTGPYSNQPQHF. The CDR3 region has the DNA TGTGCCATCAGGACAGGGCCATATAGCAATCAGCCCCAGCATTTT. The chain links TRBV27 to TRBJ1-5; TRBD1 matches 8 bases. Trimming at V came to 10 bases and at J to 0 bases, leaving 8 bases not matched to a gene. The germline V gene encodes CDR1 MNHEY and CDR2 SMNVEV (reference sequence). The CDR3 is 15 residues long.